The 17 T cell receptor beta chains below were found in one sample sequenced in a study of monozygotic twins with inflammatory bowel disease. Following a re-call of the 5' RACE reads, TCRdb has one entry per CDR3 protein and lacks DNA. The sample features hundreds of thousands of distinct CDR3 sequences, with about 2.4% in its top ten. The sequenced material came from blood. The receptors originated from a human donor with ulcerative colitis or Crohn's disease, or a healthy co-twin of an affected twin (not recorded which).

The chain employs TRBV10-3 and TRBJ2-3. Per the germline V gene, CDR1 is ENHRY and CDR2 is SYGVKD. This CDR3 has 11 residues. CDR3 protein: CAIGLADTQYF.

The V call is TRBV30, the J call TRBJ2-3; lacking DNA, the TRBD1 call made by TCRdb goes unchecked. CDR1 is GTSNPN, CDR2 SVGIG, per germline (reference sequence). The CDR3 has 13 residues. The CDR3 loop is CAFGQGRTDTQYF.

This sequence joins TRBV28 and TRBJ1-1; there is no DNA to check the TCRdb D call of TRBD1. The CDR3 runs to 15 residues. Germline assignment: CDR1 MDHEN and CDR2 SYDVKM. The chain's CDR3 is CASIDRDRLGTEAFF.

This chain joins TRBV6-4 and TRBJ2-1. CDR1 is MRHNA and CDR2 is SNTAGT in the germline V gene. This CDR3 is 12 amino acids long. CDR3 region: CASRDAYNEQFF.

The chain is built from TRBV5-6 and TRBJ2-1; TCRdb lists TRBD1, though no DNA is available to test this call. From germline, CDR1 is SGHDT and CDR2 YYEEEE. There are 15 residues in the CDR3. This chain's CDR3 is CASSLVGTRPSEQFF.

The V gene is TRBV6-2 or TRBV6-3, the J gene TRBJ2-7; TCRdb names TRBD2, which stays unverified in the absence of DNA. The CDR3 loop spans 21 amino acids. Germline-derived CDR1 and CDR2 are MNHEY and SVGEGT. The CDR3 sequence: CASSYAAPGTSGRRETYEQYF.

CDR3 residues: CSASSRGGVETQYF. V gene TRBV20-1 combines with J gene TRBJ2-5; TCRdb proposes TRBD1, but this gene call is untestable without DNA. Germline CDR1 and CDR2: DFQATT and SNEGSKA (reference sequence). This CDR3 has 14 amino acids.

This sequence joins TRBV28 and TRBJ2-7; with no DNA, the TCRdb D assignment of TRBD1 cannot be verified. The CDR3 totals 13 residues. Germline CDR1 MDHEN, CDR2 SYDVKM. CDR3 amino acids: CASSPSPPYEQYF.

V is TRBV7-8 and J is TRBJ2-1; TCRdb designates TRBD1, a call that cannot be tested without DNA. Germline CDR1 is SGHVS and CDR2 is FQNEAQ. This CDR3 spans 15 amino acids. CDR3: CASRTGTGGSNEQFF. The full variable domain, rest sourced from reference TRBV7-8 and TRBJ2-1, is GAGVSQSPRYKVAKRGQDVALRCDPISGHVSLFWYQQALGQGPEFLTYFQNEAQLDKSGLPSDRFFAERPEGSVSTLKIQRTQQEDSAVYLCASRTGTGGSNEQFFGPGTRLTVL.

This CDR3 is CASSRNTGTYYNEQFF. V and J are TRBV9 and TRBJ2-1. The germline V gene encodes CDR1 SGDLS and CDR2 YYNGEE. The CDR3 length is 16 residues.

This chain links TRBV4-1 with TRBJ2-1. The germline V gene has CDR1 MGHRA and CDR2 YSYEKL. CDR3 length: 11 amino acids. The CDR3 sequence: CASSQGNEQFF.

V is TRBV7-9 and J is TRBJ2-1; the D call from TCRdb, TRBD2, cannot be confirmed without DNA. Per germline, CDR1 SEHNR and CDR2 FQNEAQ (reference sequence). CDR3 length: 15 residues. The CDR3 protein is CASSFPSGGAGEQFF.

The chain carries TRBV4-2 and TRBJ2-3; TCRdb returns TRBD1, unconfirmable since there is no DNA. The CDR3 is 15 amino acids. Germline CDR1 is LGHNA and CDR2 is YNFKEQ. The CDR3 sequence: CASRPEERGTDTQYF.

The gene calls are TRBV6-2 or TRBV6-3 and TRBJ2-7; TCRdb returns TRBD2, unconfirmable since there is no DNA. The CDR3 loop spans 15 amino acids. The V gene's germline CDR1 is MNHEY and CDR2 SVGEGT. The CDR3 is CASSVHSVTTYEQYF.

The chain joins TRBV20-1 to TRBJ2-5; checking the TCRdb D call of TRBD2 is not possible without DNA. CDR1 and CDR2 (germline): DFQATT, SNEGSKA (reference sequence). There are 14 residues in the CDR3. This CDR3 is CSARDPASGETQYF.

This chain links TRBV6-1 with TRBJ2-7; TCRdb lists TRBD1, though no DNA is available to test this call. There are 16 residues in the CDR3. The germline CDR1 and CDR2 sequences are MNHNS and SASEGT. The CDR3 region is CASSEVLAGGVNEQYF.

The chain uses TRBV5-1 and TRBJ1-4; TCRdb selects TRBD1, and the lack of DNA leaves this call unchecked. Germline V CDR1 and CDR2: SGHRS, YFSETQ. This CDR3 region has 15 residues. CDR3 region: CASSSGGSANEKLFF.